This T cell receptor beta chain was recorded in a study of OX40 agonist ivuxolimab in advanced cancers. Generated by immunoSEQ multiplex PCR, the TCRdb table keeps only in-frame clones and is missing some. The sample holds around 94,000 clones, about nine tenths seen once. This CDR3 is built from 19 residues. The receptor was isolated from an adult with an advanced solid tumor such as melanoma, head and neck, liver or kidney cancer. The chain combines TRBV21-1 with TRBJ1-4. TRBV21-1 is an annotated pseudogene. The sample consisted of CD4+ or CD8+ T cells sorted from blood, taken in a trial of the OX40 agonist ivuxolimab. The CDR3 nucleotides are TGTGCCAGCAGCAAGCGATTTTGGACGGGGACGAGGACTAATGAAAAACTGTTTTTT. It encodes CASSKRFWTGTRTNEKLFF.